This is a list of T cell receptor beta chains from one sample in a study of cytotoxic CD8 clonotypes in ibrutinib-treated CLL. TCRdb's table, derived via immunoSEQ multiplex PCR, lists solely in-frame clones and lacks some. The sample lists 200,000 to 250,000 clones; 75% to 80% were seen once. The sequencing used PBMCs, collected after 12 months of ibrutinib treatment. Receptors were obtained from a human donor with chronic lymphocytic leukemia. Both conserved end residues are part of each CDR3.

v_call	j_call	cdr3_aa
TRBV6-1	TRBJ1-5	CASSQVTGGMGQPQHF
TRBV7-3	TRBJ2-5	CASSLGGQMETQYF
TRBV5-1	TRBJ1-2	CASSLVTPTTYGYTF
TRBV19	TRBJ1-4	CASSLGVYEKLFF
TRBV5-1	TRBJ2-1	CASSLAPSGRYNEQFF
TRBV19	TRBJ1-1	CASSLSDGTNTEAFF
TRBV5-6	TRBJ2-1	CASSLQLATYNEQFF
TRBV2	TRBJ1-4	CASSLSAQANEKLFF
TRBV5-1	TRBJ1-5	CASSPGGTGVSQPQHF
TRBV5-1	TRBJ2-5	CASSYMANPMETQYF
TRBV7-9	TRBJ2-1	CASSSLGGIYNEQFF
TRBV15	TRBJ2-7	CATSPGLAEYEQYF
TRBV29-1	TRBJ1-4	CSAAGQVNEKLFF
TRBV5-8	TRBJ1-2	CASSLTRGGYTF
TRBV9	TRBJ1-4	CASSPRGTGSPITEKLFF
TRBV28	TRBJ2-7	CASNDRLYEQYF
TRBV15	TRBJ2-2	CATSQPLRRQGLSRSGELFF
TRBV10-3	TRBJ2-1	CAISEFSGGVNEQFF
TRBV18	TRBJ2-6	CASSPAGVGANVLTF
TRBV2	TRBJ1-4	CASVVGGATNEKLFF
TRBV7-9	TRBJ2-7	CASSSPLASSGLSYEQYF
TRBV18	TRBJ2-4	CASSPPLAGLAGTAKNIQYF
TRBV10-1	TRBJ2-7	CASSRTGESEQYF
TRBV7-9	TRBJ2-7	CASSLSPQGEDEQYF